This TCR beta chain comes out of a study of blood T cell repertoires in COVID-19. About the study: The United States, Italy and Spain were the sources of the acute and convalescent COVID-19 samples. The analysed material was cDNA or gDNA that came from T cells, B-cell-depleted T cells, or PBMCs.

Authors' data handling: How many nucleated cells were present was estimated from reference gene primer amplification. Generated by immunoSEQ multiplex PCR, the TCRdb table keeps only in-frame clones and is missing some. That table furnishes V, J and clone size, whereas the DNA furnished D and trimming. The table shows roughly 100,000 clones, with around four fifths occurring only once. V was shortened by 3 bases and J by 2 bases, with 7 bases between the two germline ends. Germline CDR1 and CDR2: LNHDA and SQIVND (reference sequence). This CDR3 spans 13 amino acids. The chain uses TRBV19 and TRBJ1-1; D unresolved. This sequence was found in a human donor in a cohort sampled during active COVID-19. Input material: peripheral blood. The DNA of the CDR3 is TGTGCCAGTAGTATTGAGGGAAACACTGAAGCTTTCTTT. It encodes CASSIEGNTEAFF.